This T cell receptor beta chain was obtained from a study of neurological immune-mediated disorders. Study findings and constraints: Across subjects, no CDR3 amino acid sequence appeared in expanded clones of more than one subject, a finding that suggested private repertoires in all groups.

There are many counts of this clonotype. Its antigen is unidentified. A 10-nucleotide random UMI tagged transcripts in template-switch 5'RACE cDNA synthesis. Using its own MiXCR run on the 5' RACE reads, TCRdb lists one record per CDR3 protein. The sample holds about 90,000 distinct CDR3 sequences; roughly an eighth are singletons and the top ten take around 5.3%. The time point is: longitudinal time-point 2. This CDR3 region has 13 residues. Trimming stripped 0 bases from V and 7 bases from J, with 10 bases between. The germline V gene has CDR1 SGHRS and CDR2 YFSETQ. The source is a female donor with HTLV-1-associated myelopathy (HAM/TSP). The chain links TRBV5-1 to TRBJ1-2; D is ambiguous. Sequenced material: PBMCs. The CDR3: CASSLAGLGGYTF. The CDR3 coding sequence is TGCGCCAGCAGCTTGGCCGGTCTTGGTGGCTACACCTTC. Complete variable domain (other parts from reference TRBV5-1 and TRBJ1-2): KAGVTQTPRYLIKTRGQQVTLSCSPISGHRSVSWYQQTPGQGLQFLFEYFSETQRNKGNFPGRFSGRQFSNSRSEMNVSTLELGDSALYLCASSLAGLGGYTFGSGTRLTVV.